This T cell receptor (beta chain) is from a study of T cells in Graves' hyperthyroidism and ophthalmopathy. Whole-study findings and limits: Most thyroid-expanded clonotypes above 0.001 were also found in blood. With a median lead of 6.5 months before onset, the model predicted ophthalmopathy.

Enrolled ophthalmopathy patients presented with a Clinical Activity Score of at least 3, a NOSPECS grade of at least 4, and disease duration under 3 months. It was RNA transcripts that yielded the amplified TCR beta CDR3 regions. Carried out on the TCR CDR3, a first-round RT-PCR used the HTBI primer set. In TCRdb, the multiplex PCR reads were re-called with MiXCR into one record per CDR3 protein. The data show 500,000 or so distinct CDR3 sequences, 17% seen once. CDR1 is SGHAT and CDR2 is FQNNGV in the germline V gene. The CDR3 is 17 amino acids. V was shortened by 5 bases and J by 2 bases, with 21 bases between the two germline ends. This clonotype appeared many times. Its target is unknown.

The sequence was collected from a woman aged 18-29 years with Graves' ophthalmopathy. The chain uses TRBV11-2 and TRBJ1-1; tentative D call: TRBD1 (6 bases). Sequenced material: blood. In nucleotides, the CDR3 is TGTGCCAGCAGCCCGACCCTTACCGGGACACCAAACACTGAAGCTTTCTTT. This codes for CASSPTLTGTPNTEAFF.